The entry below describes one T cell receptor beta chain. What it recognizes is unknown. This sample is drawn from a study of beta chain features in type 1 diabetes. Whole-study findings and limits: VDJ junctions from type 1 diabetes patients carried fewer insertions and larger deletions. A greater similarity of naive, central memory and Treg TCRB repertoires was seen among patients than among healthy donors.

Investigators reverse transcribed all isolated RNA, so they sequenced expressed TCRB transcripts. Produced via immunoSEQ multiplex PCR; TCRdb's table is partial and in-frame only. The repertoire holds approximately 160,000 clones, with over 7.5% as singletons. Germline assignment: CDR1 MNHNS and CDR2 SASEGT. The CDR3 loop spans 12 amino acids. Trimming removed 10 bases at V and 2 bases at J, with 12 bases between. This sequence was found in a young woman in good health. The sequenced material came from central memory CD4+ T cells from blood. The chain couples TRBV6-1 to TRBJ2-7, with D unresolved. The CDR3 sequence is CAIRDTTYEQYF. CDR3 nucleotides: TGTGCCATTCGAGACACCACCTACGAGCAGTACTTC.